Shown below are 25 T cell receptor beta chains from a single sample sequenced in a study of blood T cell repertoires in COVID-19. Libraries were prepared by immunoSEQ multiplex PCR; TCRdb keeps only in-frame clonotypes and omits some of them. The data hold about 36,000 clones, with roughly 73% observed a single time. The material sequenced was peripheral blood. The receptors derive from a man aged 55-75 years with acute or convalescent COVID-19.

The chain joins TRBV2 to TRBJ2-2, with 13 bases identical to TRBD2. Germline CDR1 reads SNHLY; CDR2 reads FYNNEI. This CDR3 contains 14 residues. J lost 5 bases, V lost 8 bases, and 2 bases had no gene match. CDR3 coding DNA: TGTGCCAGCGGACTAGCGGGAGATACCGGGGAGCTGTTTTTT. Translating gives CASGLAGDTGELFF.

The chain has TRBV7-2 and TRBJ2-3; 9 nucleotides agree with TRBD1. V was clipped by 2 bases and J by 5 bases; unmatched bases: 8. The CDR3 consists of 16 residues. Germline CDR1 reads SGHTA; CDR2 reads FQGNSA. The CDR3 DNA follows: TGTGCCAGCAGCTTAACCGGGACAGGGTCAAAAGATACGCAGTATTTT. This encodes CASSLTGTGSKDTQYF.

This chain links TRBV7-9 with TRBJ2-5; 14 bases agree with TRBD2. CDR1 and CDR2 from the germline V gene are SEHNR and FQNEAQ (reference sequence). This CDR3 has 15 amino acids. Germline trimming cut 5 bases from V and 5 bases from J; bases unmatched to any gene: 4. The CDR3 loop is CASSKGLAGVETQYF. The CDR3 DNA reads TGTGCCAGCAGCAAGGGACTAGCGGGAGTTGAGACCCAGTACTTC.

This clone turned up a few times. The chain recombines TRBV7-8 with TRBJ2-7; perhaps TRBD1 as D (6 bases). This CDR3 is built from 14 residues. Trimming pared 1 base from V and 3 bases from J, leaving 10 bases between. The V gene's germline CDR1 is SGHVS and CDR2 FQNEAQ. The CDR3 nucleotides read TGTGCCAGCAGCTTAGGGGGCAGGGGCTACGAGCAGTACTTC. This gives the protein CASSLGGRGYEQYF. Complete variable domain (other parts from reference TRBV7-8 and TRBJ2-7): GAGVSQSPRYKVAKRGQDVALRCDPISGHVSLFWYQQALGQGPEFLTYFQNEAQLDKSGLPSDRFFAERPEGSVSTLKIQRTQQEDSAVYLCASSLGGRGYEQYFGPGTRLTVT.

This clone was seen once. The rearrangement joins TRBV4-2 to TRBJ2-3, with TRBD1 identical over 9 bases. From germline, CDR1 is LGHNA and CDR2 YNFKEQ. The CDR3 covers 16 residues. The V and J ends lost 5 bases and 5 bases, in that order; junction bases with no gene match: 11. For the CDR3, the DNA is TGTGCCAGCAGCTTAACACAGGGGGCTATAGGAGATACGCAGTATTTT. It is translated as CASSLTQGAIGDTQYF.

This chain uses TRBV7-2 with TRBJ1-4; D remains unclear. Germline values: CDR1 SGHTA, CDR2 FQGNSA. The ends were cut back, 1 base at V and 0 bases at J, with 9 bases in the middle. The length of the CDR3 is 16 residues. The CDR3 DNA sequence: TGTGCCAGCAGCTTAGGCGGTCGTTCAACTAATGAAAAACTGTTTTTT. It specifies CASSLGGRSTNEKLFF.

The chain uses TRBV19 and TRBJ2-2; D unresolved. The germline V and J ends were trimmed by 3 bases and 1 base, with 3 bases remaining between them. Germline V gene sequence: CDR1 LNHDA, CDR2 SQIVND (reference sequence). The CDR3 extends over 13 amino acids. The CDR3 DNA reads TGTGCCAGTAGTATCGGGAACACCGGGGAGCTGTTTTTT. This gives the protein CASSIGNTGELFF.

The J gene is TRBJ1-5, the V gene TRBV6-5, with 8 nucleotides matching TRBD1. Germline CDR1 MNHEY, CDR2 SVGAGI. The CDR3 extends over 13 amino acids. J was trimmed by 6 bases and V by 7 bases; bases with no gene match: 5. CDR3 coding DNA: TGTGCCAGCACCCAGGGGGCGAGTCAGCCCCAGCATTTT. Translating it yields CASTQGASQPQHF.

V is TRBV28 and J is TRBJ1-5, with a weak D call TRBD1 (5 bases). V lost 5 bases and J 2 bases, leaving 13 bases between the germline ends. CDR1 and CDR2 from the germline V gene are MDHEN and SYDVKM. CDR3 length: 15 amino acids. CDR3 coding DNA: TGTGCCAGCAGTATGGAAGGGGCGGGCAATCAGCCCCAGCATTTT. This sequence encodes CASSMEGAGNQPQHF.

The rearrangement uses TRBV29-1 and TRBJ2-2; 10 nucleotides agree with TRBD2. V lost 4 bases to trimming and J lost 4 bases; unmatched junction nucleotides: 3. The CDR3 consists of 14 residues. Germline CDR1 SQVTM, CDR2 ANQGSEA. CDR3: CSVARLAGTGELFF. CDR3 in DNA: TGCAGCGTTGCTCGACTAGCGGGCACCGGGGAGCTGTTTTTT.

This rearrangement joins TRBV4-2 to TRBJ2-5; no reliable D call. V was trimmed by 4 bases and J by 2 bases, leaving 2 bases between them. Per germline, CDR1 LGHNA and CDR2 YNFKEQ. The CDR3 has 11 residues. The CDR3 sequence is CASSLQETQYF. CDR3 DNA: TGTGCCAGCAGCCTACAAGAGACCCAGTACTTC.

V gene TRBV28 combines with J gene TRBJ1-5; 7 positions agree with TRBD1. CDR1 MDHEN and CDR2 SYDVKM come from the germline V gene. This CDR3 is built from 16 residues. V shed 1 base, J shed 4 bases, and the junction held 7 bases outside the gene matches. The CDR3 here is CASSLSPTGKNQPQHF. The CDR3 nucleotides read TGTGCCAGCAGTTTATCCCCGACAGGGAAGAATCAGCCCCAGCATTTT.

The chain uses TRBV19 and TRBJ2-5; possibly TRBD2 for D (6 bases). The germline V gene has CDR1 LNHDA and CDR2 SQIVND (reference sequence). The CDR3 is made up of 11 amino acids. V shed 11 bases and J shed 4 bases, with 11 bases lying between them. CDR3 amino acids: CASGVGETQYF. The CDR3 coding sequence is TGTGCCTCGGGGGTCGGAGAGACCCAGTACTTC.

The V gene is TRBV5-1, the J gene TRBJ2-2; 9 positions agree with TRBD2. This CDR3 spans 15 amino acids. Per the germline V gene, CDR1 is SGHRS and CDR2 is YFSETQ. J was trimmed by 8 bases and V by 0 bases; bases with no gene match: 5. The CDR3 sequence: CASSLEVSGSGELFF. CDR3 DNA: TGCGCCAGCAGCTTGGAAGTTAGCGGGAGTGGGGAGCTGTTTTTT. Looking up the rest from reference TRBV5-1 and TRBJ2-2 gives the full variable domain: KAGVTQTPRYLIKTRGQQVTLSCSPISGHRSVSWYQQTPGQGLQFLFEYFSETQRNKGNFPGRFSGRQFSNSRSEMNVSTLELGDSALYLCASSLEVSGSGELFFGEGSRLTVL.

In this sample, this clone turned up a few times. The gene calls are TRBV6-2 or TRBV6-3 and TRBJ2-2; D perhaps matches TRBD2 (5 bases). The V gene lost 5 bases and the J gene lost 3 bases, with 16 bases spanning the gap. Looked up from germline, CDR1 is MNHEY and CDR2 is SVGEGT. The CDR3 length is 16 residues. CDR3 in DNA: TGTGCCAGCAGTCCGTTCACTAGTTTGGACACCGGGGAGCTGTTTTTT. Its protein product is CASSPFTSLDTGELFF.

In this sample, this clone turned up once. Here the CDR3 DNA reads TGTGCCACCAGTGACCTTAGGGACAGGGGGTTGCAGTTCTTC. Translating it yields CATSDLRDRGLQFF. The chain recombines TRBV24-1 with TRBJ2-1, with 11 bases fitting TRBD1. This CDR3 has 14 residues. Trimming took 4 bases from V and 12 from J; bases not matched to a gene: 7. Germline CDR1 KGHDR, CDR2 SFDVKD.

This clone was counted only a few times. The rearrangement links TRBV27 to TRBJ1-6, with TRBD1 as a possible D gene (5 bases). Looked up from germline, CDR1 is MNHEY and CDR2 is SMNVEV (reference sequence). Trimming removed 0 bases at V and 7 bases at J, with 13 bases between. The CDR3 extends over 16 amino acids. DNA of the CDR3: TGTGCCAGCAGTTTATCTACCAGGGTAGGAAATTCACCCCTCCACTTT. Encoded protein: CASSLSTRVGNSPLHF.

In regard to this clone: At one boundary the junction diverges from the germline segment, which might be a read error. V and J are TRBV3-1 (or the pseudogene TRBV3-2) and TRBJ1-2, with 8 bases fitting TRBD1. The CDR3 sequence is 13 residues long. Germline CDR1 and CDR2: LGHDT and YNNKEL (reference sequence). In DNA, the CDR3 is TGTGCCAGCAGTCTTTCCTCCGGGACAGGCCTTTACTTC. Translation gives CASSLSSGTGLYF.

This chain uses TRBV5-4 with TRBJ2-1, with a possible D match to TRBD2 (6 bases). In germline, CDR1 is SGHNT, CDR2 YYREEE (reference sequence). Trimming removed 0 bases from V and 8 bases from J, with 12 bases in between. This CDR3 comprises 14 residues. Here the CDR3 reads CASSLGTERDEQFF. CDR3 nucleotide sequence: TGTGCCAGCAGCTTGGGAACTGAGCGGGATGAGCAGTTCTTC.

J is TRBJ1-4 and V is TRBV29-1; TRBD1 aligns across 11 bases. CDR1 SQVTM and CDR2 ANQGSEA come from the germline V gene. The CDR3 loop spans 14 amino acids. The V gene end was trimmed by 3 bases and the J gene end by 7 bases; junction bases not matched to a gene: 4. The CDR3 loop is CSVERGTGGEKLFF. CDR3 nucleotide sequence: TGCAGCGTTGAGCGTGGGACAGGGGGTGAAAAACTGTTTTTT. The full variable domain, in which reference TRBV29-1 and TRBJ1-4 provide the parts outside the CDR3, is SAVISQKPSRDICQRGTSLTIQCQVDSQVTMMFWYRQQPGQSLTLIATANQGSEATYESGFVIDKFPISRPNLTFSTLTVSNMSPEDSSIYLCSVERGTGGEKLFFGSGTQLSVL.

The chain uses TRBV19 and TRBJ1-4, with 11 nucleotides matching TRBD1. In germline, CDR1 is LNHDA, CDR2 SQIVND (reference sequence). The CDR3 consists of 15 residues. The ends lost 4 bases at V and 8 bases at J; junction bases unmatched: 6. The chain's CDR3 is CASSSRTGGREKLFF. The CDR3 bases are TGTGCCAGTAGTAGTCGGACAGGGGGCCGGGAAAAACTGTTTTTT. The full variable domain, rest sourced from reference TRBV19 and TRBJ1-4, is DGGITQSPKYLFRKEGQNVTLSCEQNLNHDAMYWYRQDPGQGLRLIYYSQIVNDFQKGDIAEGYSVSREKKESFPLTVTSAQKNPTAFYLCASSSRTGGREKLFFGSGTQLSVL.

This clone showed up just once. The chain recombines TRBV19 with TRBJ1-2; 9 bases agree with TRBD1. The CDR3 runs 14 residues. Losses at the gene ends were 6 bases for V and 6 bases for J; bases not matched to a gene: 8. Germline CDR1 LNHDA, CDR2 SQIVND (reference sequence). This CDR3 reads CASRAGTGLNGYTF. The CDR3 nucleotides are TGTGCCAGTAGAGCCGGGACAGGGTTGAATGGCTACACCTTC.

In its sample, this clone was seen once. The chain couples TRBV5-5 to TRBJ1-5, with D unresolved. CDR1 is SGHKS, CDR2 YYEKEE, per germline (reference sequence). There are 14 residues in the CDR3. V lost 1 base, J lost 0 bases, and 5 bases lay in between. CDR3 nucleotides: TGTGCCAGCAGCTTGATGTATAGCAATCAGCCCCAGCATTTT. This translates into CASSLMYSNQPQHF. Full variable domain (rest looked up from reference TRBV5-5 and TRBJ1-5): DAGVTQSPTHLIKTRGQQVTLRCSPISGHKSVSWYQQVLGQGPQFIFQYYEKEERGRGNFPDRFSARQFPNYSSELNVNALLLGDSALYLCASSLMYSNQPQHFGDGTRLSIL.

V is TRBV10-2 and J is TRBJ1-1; D is unclear. The CDR3 is 16 amino acids. Trimming took 0 bases from V and 4 from J, leaving 15 bases between them. Germline V gives CDR1 WSHSY, CDR2 SAAADI. CDR3 amino acids: CASSESRVRGITEAFF. The CDR3 DNA reads TGCGCCAGCAGTGAGTCGAGGGTTCGAGGAATCACTGAAGCTTTCTTT.

The chain couples TRBV19 to TRBJ2-1; 10 bases are shared with TRBD2. Germline V gene data show CDR1 as LNHDA and CDR2 as SQIVND (reference sequence). The CDR3 loop spans 15 amino acids. The J segment lost 5 bases and the V segment lost 1 base, leaving 2 bases of the junction unmatched. The CDR3 sequence: CASSIGLAGDNEQFF. CDR3 nucleotide sequence: TGTGCCAGTAGTATAGGTCTAGCGGGAGACAATGAGCAGTTCTTC.